A single sample is the source of the 8 T cell receptor beta chains below, sequenced in a study of liver allograft versus peripheral blood T cells. Study as a whole: Liver transplant recipients had T cell receptor repertoires compared between transplanted liver and peripheral blood.

TCRdb called the reads again in MiXCR, with one record for every CDR3 protein. Among about 7,800 distinct CDR3 sequences listed, approximately 19% were seen once. All receptors come from a human patient who had a liver transplant. Some T cells may be transferred from the graft donor.

The chain combines TRBV20-1 with TRBJ2-1; 7 nucleotides agree with TRBD2. J was trimmed by 9 bases and V by 5 bases; bases with no gene match: 13. The CDR3 totals 14 residues. Germline V gene sequence: CDR1 DFQATT, CDR2 SNEGSKA (reference sequence). CDR3 protein: CSAPPLGRGGEQFF. The CDR3 nucleotides are TGCAGTGCTCCCCCCTTAGGGAGGGGAGGTGAGCAGTTCTTC.

This chain joins TRBV12-3 or TRBV12-4 and TRBJ2-7, with D perhaps TRBD2 (5 bases). The CDR3 is 15 amino acids. V lost 0 bases, J lost 0 bases, and 9 bases lay in between. This chain's CDR3 is CASSLALGSSYEQYF. Written as DNA, the CDR3 is TGTGCCAGCAGTTTAGCCCTTGGGAGCTCCTACGAGCAGTACTTC.

This clonotype was seen many times. The genes are TRBV9 and TRBJ2-2; no reliable D call. The CDR3 runs to 16 residues. The germline V and J ends were trimmed by 3 bases and 0 bases, with 12 bases remaining between them. Germline values: CDR1 SGDLS, CDR2 YYNGEE. The CDR3 DNA sequence: TGTGCCAGCAGCGCCGGCCCGGGTACGAACACCGGGGAGCTGTTTTTT. It encodes CASSAGPGTNTGELFF. Full variable domain (outside the CDR3, taken from reference TRBV9 and TRBJ2-2): DSGVTQTPKHLITATGQRVTLRCSPRSGDLSVYWYQQSLDQGLQFLIQYYNGEERAKGNILERFSAQQFPDLHSELNLSSLELGDSALYFCASSAGPGTNTGELFFGEGSRLTVL.

This chain uses TRBV5-5 with TRBJ2-2; TRBD1 might be the D (6 bases). Germline V gives CDR1 SGHKS, CDR2 YYEKEE (reference sequence). The V end was cut by 5 bases, the J end by 5 bases, with 13 bases between. The CDR3 runs 14 residues. CDR3: CASRSDGQTGELFF. The CDR3, as DNA: TGTGCCAGCAGGTCGGACGGACAGACCGGGGAGCTGTTTTTT.

The chain employs TRBV5-1 and TRBJ1-2; 7 nucleotides match TRBD1. CDR1 is SGHRS, CDR2 YFSETQ, per germline. This CDR3 comprises 15 residues. V trimming: 7 bases; J trimming: 2 bases; junction bases outside the gene matches: 11. The chain's CDR3 is CASQGAQGGNYGYTF. Written as DNA, the CDR3 is TGCGCCAGCCAAGGGGCTCAGGGGGGAAACTATGGCTACACCTTC. Filled out from reference TRBV5-1 and TRBJ1-2, the complete variable domain reads KAGVTQTPRYLIKTRGQQVTLSCSPISGHRSVSWYQQTPGQGLQFLFEYFSETQRNKGNFPGRFSGRQFSNSRSEMNVSTLELGDSALYLCASQGAQGGNYGYTFGSGTRLTVV.

Sample share makes this clonotype medium-sized. The V call is TRBV6-5, the J call TRBJ2-1, with 8 bases lining up with TRBD2. V was pared by 6 bases and J by 3 bases, with 10 bases of the junction left unmatched. Germline lookup yields CDR1 MNHEY and CDR2 SVGAGI. The CDR3 consists of 16 residues. The CDR3 sequence: CASSPFTSGDYNEQFF. The CDR3 nucleotides are TGTGCCAGCAGCCCCTTTACTAGCGGAGACTACAATGAGCAGTTCTTC.

This clonotype is labeled medium-sized. This rearrangement joins TRBV6-2 or TRBV6-3 to TRBJ1-5, with unresolved D. Germline CDR1 reads MNHEY; CDR2 reads SVGEGT. V was cut by 3 bases and J by 1 base, with 16 bases left in between. The CDR3 is made up of 17 amino acids. The CDR3 sequence is CASSYDLGPMSNQPQHF. The CDR3 region has the DNA TGTGCCAGCAGTTATGATTTGGGCCCCATGAGCAATCAGCCCCAGCATTTT.

The chain uses TRBV9 and TRBJ1-1, with D unresolved. This CDR3 comprises 14 residues. The V and J ends lost 4 bases and 8 bases respectively, with 18 bases between them. Germline V gene sequence: CDR1 SGDLS, CDR2 YYNGEE. CDR3 amino acids: CASSFPPYGGEAFF. DNA for the CDR3: TGTGCCAGCAGCTTTCCTCCTTACGGTGGGGAAGCTTTCTTT. The variable domain in full, completed from reference TRBV9 and TRBJ1-1, reads DSGVTQTPKHLITATGQRVTLRCSPRSGDLSVYWYQQSLDQGLQFLIQYYNGEERAKGNILERFSAQQFPDLHSELNLSSLELGDSALYFCASSFPPYGGEAFFGQGTRLTVV.